One sample yielded the 8 T cell receptor beta chains listed below, sequenced in a study of T-cell memory formation after mild COVID-19. Using its own MiXCR run on the 5' RACE reads, TCRdb lists one record per CDR3 protein. The data show hundreds of thousands of distinct CDR3 sequences, more than 15% seen once. Sequencing used PBMCs or a T cell subset sorted from them (not recorded which). These receptors came from an adult woman who had mild COVID-19 (a few samples of this study predate the infection). Cell type and time point are not known.

The gene calls are TRBV20-1 and TRBJ2-1; 8 bases fit TRBD1. Trimming took 0 bases from V and 5 from J; bases not matched to a gene: 6. From germline, CDR1 is DFQATT and CDR2 SNEGSKA (reference sequence). This CDR3 is built from 15 residues. CDR3 amino acids: CSAREPETGDNEQFF. CDR3 nucleotides: TGCAGTGCTAGAGAACCCGAGACAGGGGACAATGAGCAGTTCTTC.

V gene TRBV2 combines with J gene TRBJ1-6, with 9 bases aligning to TRBD1. J was trimmed by 8 bases and V by 4 bases; bases with no gene match: 3. CDR3 length: 14 residues. Germline V gene data show CDR1 as SNHLY and CDR2 as FYNNEI. The CDR3 sequence: CASSGTGVYSPLHF. The CDR3 nucleotides are TGTGCCAGCAGTGGGACAGGGGTTTATTCACCCCTCCACTTT. Complete variable domain (other parts from reference TRBV2 and TRBJ1-6): EPEVTQTPSHQVTQMGQEVILRCVPISNHLYFYWYRQILGQKVEFLVSFYNNEISEKSEIFDDQFSVERPDGSNFTLKIRSTKLEDSAMYFCASSGTGVYSPLHFGNGTRLTVT.

This clonotype has just a few counts. This chain connects TRBV11-3 to TRBJ2-4; the D gene is possibly TRBD2 (5 bases). Trimming cost V 1 base and J 8 bases, with 12 bases left between them. From germline, CDR1 is SGHNT and CDR2 YENEEA. The CDR3 sequence is 14 residues long. DNA for the CDR3: TGTGCCAGCAGCTTAGGTTACAACGGGGACATTCAGTACTTC. Encoded protein: CASSLGYNGDIQYF.

This clonotype was seen a handful of times. The rearrangement uses TRBV7-2 and TRBJ2-1, with D unclear. V was trimmed by 5 bases and J by 9 bases, leaving 17 bases between them. The CDR3 covers 14 residues. Germline V gene lookup returns CDR1 SGHTA and CDR2 FQGNSA. The CDR3 DNA reads TGTGCCAGCAGCCACGATTCCGGGTCGGCTGAGCAGTTCTTC. Amino acids: CASSHDSGSAEQFF.

V usage is TRBV5-1 and J usage is TRBJ1-1; D perhaps matches TRBD1 (5 bases). The CDR3 loop spans 13 amino acids. The V and J ends lost 4 bases and 6 bases respectively, with 13 bases between them. The V gene's germline CDR1 is SGHRS and CDR2 YFSETQ. In DNA, the CDR3 is TGCGCCAGCAGCCCTCAGGGAAACCCTGAAGCTTTCTTT. It translates to CASSPQGNPEAFF.

The rearrangement joins TRBV7-3 to TRBJ2-2; 12 nucleotides agree with TRBD2. There are 16 residues in the CDR3. The V gene end was trimmed by 5 bases and the J gene end by 5 bases; junction bases not matched to a gene: 6. CDR1 and CDR2 (germline): SGHTA, FQGTGA. CDR3 nucleotide sequence: TGTGCCAGCAGCACTCAGACTAGCGGGAGTACCGGGGAGCTGTTTTTT. Its translation: CASSTQTSGSTGELFF. Combining the CDR3 with reference TRBV7-3 and TRBJ2-2 gives the whole variable domain GAGVSQTPSNKVTEKGKYVELRCDPISGHTALYWYRQSLGQGPEFLIYFQGTGAADDSGLPNDRFFAVRPEGSVSTLKIQRTERGDSAVYLCASSTQTSGSTGELFFGEGSRLTVL.

The rearrangement uses TRBV7-9 and TRBJ2-3; maybe TRBD2 (5 bases). This CDR3 spans 15 amino acids. Germline-derived CDR1 and CDR2 are SEHNR and FQNEAQ (reference sequence). V gave up 1 base and J gave up 2 bases, with 10 bases separating them. Here the CDR3 reads CASSLVGELTDTQYF. For the CDR3, the DNA is TGTGCCAGCAGCTTAGTTGGGGAGCTCACAGATACGCAGTATTTT. Drawing the rest from reference TRBV7-9 and TRBJ2-3, the complete variable domain is DTGVSQNPRHKITKRGQNVTFRCDPISEHNRLYWYRQTLGQGPEFLTYFQNEAQLEKSRLLSDRFSAERPKGSFSTLEIQRTEQGDSAMYLCASSLVGELTDTQYFGPGTRLTVL.

This clonotype was found a few times. This chain links TRBV20-1 with TRBJ2-1, with 9 positions matching TRBD2. Trimming at V came to 0 bases and at J to 1 base, leaving 7 bases not matched to a gene. The CDR3 is made up of 17 amino acids. Germline CDR1 reads DFQATT; CDR2 reads SNEGSKA (reference sequence). CDR3 sequence (DNA): TGCAGTGCTAGAGAAGGGGTAGCGGGAGTGTCCTACAATGAGCAGTTCTTC. Translated, it gives CSAREGVAGVSYNEQFF.